What follows are 16 T cell receptor beta chains derived from one specimen sequenced in a study of T cell responses to AZD1222 COVID-19 vaccine. Generated by immunoSEQ multiplex PCR, the TCRdb table keeps only in-frame clones and is missing some. Of about 67,000 clones listed, 83% are singletons. The sequencing here drew on peripheral blood, taken 28 days after the second AZD1222 dose. The receptors stem from an adult who received the AZD1222 COVID-19 vaccine.

J is TRBJ1-3 and V is TRBV5-1; the D is unclear. Germline V CDR1 and CDR2: SGHRS, YFSETQ. The germline V and J ends were trimmed by 0 bases and 4 bases, with 8 bases remaining between them. The CDR3 has 14 residues. CDR3 nucleotides: TGCGCCAGCAGCTTGGATTCAGGCGGAAACACCATATATTTT. Translation gives CASSLDSGGNTIYF. The full variable domain, in which reference TRBV5-1 and TRBJ1-3 provide the parts outside the CDR3, is KAGVTQTPRYLIKTRGQQVTLSCSPISGHRSVSWYQQTPGQGLQFLFEYFSETQRNKGNFPGRFSGRQFSNSRSEMNVSTLELGDSALYLCASSLDSGGNTIYFGEGSWLTVV.

This chain connects TRBV5-1 to TRBJ2-3; D gene unclear. The CDR3 spans 13 residues. V dropped 0 bases and J dropped 1 base, with 3 bases sitting between them. Germline V gene sequence: CDR1 SGHRS, CDR2 YFSETQ. The CDR3 reads CASSLEGTDTQYF. CDR3 DNA sequence: TGCGCCAGCAGCTTGGAAGGCACAGATACGCAGTATTTT.

This clone was detected once. The chain carries TRBV5-1 and TRBJ1-2, with D possibly TRBD1 on 6 matching bases. The CDR3 loop spans 13 amino acids. Trimming shortened V by 4 bases and J by 3 bases, and 10 bases separated the two germline ends. Germline V gives CDR1 SGHRS, CDR2 YFSETQ. CDR3 DNA sequence: TGCGCCAGCAGCCAGGGGTTTGACTATGGCTACACCTTC. Translated: CASSQGFDYGYTF. Variable domain in full (rest from reference TRBV5-1 and TRBJ1-2): KAGVTQTPRYLIKTRGQQVTLSCSPISGHRSVSWYQQTPGQGLQFLFEYFSETQRNKGNFPGRFSGRQFSNSRSEMNVSTLELGDSALYLCASSQGFDYGYTFGSGTRLTVV.

This chain links TRBV19 with TRBJ1-2; 7 positions agree with TRBD1. The CDR3 loop spans 16 amino acids. The J segment lost 3 bases and the V segment lost 3 bases, leaving 10 bases of the junction unmatched. In germline, CDR1 is LNHDA, CDR2 SQIVND (reference sequence). CDR3 loop: CASSIPDRRRDYGYTF. In DNA, the CDR3 is TGTGCCAGTAGTATTCCGGACAGGCGGCGGGACTATGGCTACACCTTC.

The genes are TRBV28 and TRBJ1-1, with a possible D match to TRBD1 (5 bases). The CDR3 is 13 residues long. Germline V gene lookup returns CDR1 MDHEN and CDR2 SYDVKM. The V end was cut by 6 bases, the J end by 8 bases, with 16 bases between. CDR3 DNA: TGTGCCAGCAGCCTCGACGGCGAGGGGGAAGCTTTCTTT. Its translation: CASSLDGEGEAFF.

V is TRBV10-2 and J is TRBJ1-2, with D unresolved. The V end lost 5 bases, the J end lost 3 bases, and 13 bases lay between the germline ends. Per the germline V gene, CDR1 is WSHSY and CDR2 is SAAADI. The CDR3 has 14 residues. CDR3 sequence: CASSYRVADYGYTF. CDR3 DNA sequence: TGCGCCAGCAGTTATCGTGTGGCGGACTATGGCTACACCTTC.

This rearrangement joins TRBV21-1 to TRBJ2-7; the table's D call of TRBD2 was not tested on the DNA. TRBV21-1 is recorded as a pseudogene. The CDR3 totals 19 residues. Here the CDR3 reads CASTISERGTLQGYYEQYF. CDR3 sequence (DNA): TGTGCCAGCACCATCTCCGAGCGGGGGACCCTTCAGGGATACTACGAGCAGTACTTC.

The CDR3 nucleotides are TGTGCCAGCAGCTTAGCCCGGGGGCCCCAGCATTTT. Residues: CASSLARGPQHF. This chain links TRBV7-8 with TRBJ1-5; the D is unclear. The CDR3 is 12 amino acids. Trimming cost V 0 bases and J 9 bases, with 6 bases left between them. The germline V gene has CDR1 SGHVS and CDR2 FQNEAQ.

The chain has TRBV9 and TRBJ1-3; D remains unclear. This CDR3 contains 13 residues. Germline loops: CDR1 SGDLS, CDR2 YYNGEE. V was cut by 2 bases and J by 6 bases, with 9 bases left in between. The CDR3 DNA follows: TGTGCCAGCAGCGTGGGGAACCAAAACACCATATATTTT. As protein: CASSVGNQNTIYF.

The count of this clone is one. The chain couples TRBV5-8 to TRBJ1-4; possibly TRBD1 for D (5 bases). The V end lost 4 bases, the J end lost 7 bases, and 14 bases lay between the germline ends. The CDR3 length is 14 residues. CDR1 SGHTS and CDR2 YDEGEE come from the germline V gene. This CDR3 is CASSPVRVAEKLFF. In DNA, the CDR3 is TGTGCCAGCAGCCCTGTCAGGGTAGCTGAAAAACTGTTTTTT.

This chain connects TRBV5-1 to TRBJ1-3, with D tentatively TRBD1 (5 bases). Germline lookup yields CDR1 SGHRS and CDR2 YFSETQ. This CDR3 region has 14 residues. V was shortened by 1 base and J by 3 bases, with 8 bases between the two germline ends. For the CDR3, the DNA is TGCGCCAGCAGCTTGCAGGGAGATGGAAACACCATATATTTT. The encoded protein is CASSLQGDGNTIYF.

The V call is TRBV12-3 or TRBV12-4, the J call TRBJ1-2; 9 bases are a match to TRBD1. This CDR3 has 13 amino acids. With 5 bases clipped from V and 7 bases from J, the junction kept 5 bases outside the gene matches. The CDR3: CASSSTGGFGYTF. CDR3 nucleotide sequence: TGTGCCAGCAGTAGCACAGGGGGCTTTGGCTACACCTTC.

The genes are TRBV6-2 or TRBV6-3 and TRBJ2-3; 7 bases map to TRBD2. The CDR3 length is 20 residues. Germline trimming cut 0 bases from V and 2 bases from J; bases unmatched to any gene: 17. CDR1 and CDR2 (germline): MNHEY, SVGEGT. The CDR3 reads CASSYSAGGGSDGFTDTQYF. CDR3 DNA: TGTGCCAGCAGTTACTCCGCCGGCGGGGGTTCCGATGGTTTCACAGATACGCAGTATTTT.

V gene TRBV9 combines with J gene TRBJ1-2; D is uncertain. Germline-derived CDR1 and CDR2 are SGDLS and YYNGEE. CDR3 length equals 15 residues. V was shortened by 1 base and J by 0 bases, with 10 bases between the two germline ends. For the CDR3, the DNA is TGTGCCAGCAGCGTATCCGCGTGGACTAACTATGGCTACACCTTC. Protein: CASSVSAWTNYGYTF.

This clone was seen just once. The chain links TRBV11-2 to TRBJ1-3, with D hard to call. The CDR3 totals 15 residues. Germline-derived CDR1 and CDR2 are SGHAT and FQNNGV. Deletions cut 5 bases from V and 0 bases from J, with 11 bases between. The CDR3 loop reads CASSQDGSSGNTIYF. CDR3 DNA sequence: TGTGCCAGCAGCCAAGACGGAAGCTCTGGAAACACCATATATTTT.

V and J are TRBV7-2 and TRBJ1-4, with a weak D call TRBD1 (5 bases). V lost 1 base and J 7 bases, leaving 13 bases between the germline ends. The V gene's germline CDR1 is SGHTA and CDR2 FQGNSA. CDR3 length equals 15 residues. The CDR3 DNA reads as TGTGCCAGCAGCTTAGAGGGGTCTCGGGTTGAAAAACTGTTTTTT. Translated, it gives CASSLEGSRVEKLFF.